Described below is a single T cell receptor beta chain sequence and its context. Its specificity is not known. It was 5'RACE with constant-segment primers that produced the TCR alpha and TCR beta cDNA libraries, which carried sample barcodes and UMIs. TCRdb fed the 5' RACE reads into MiXCR, producing one record per CDR3 protein. The table records fewer than 700,000 distinct CDR3 sequences, roughly 20% of them present only once. The data belong to a study of T-cell memory formation after mild COVID-19. Study details: In these data, TCR clusters were largely donor specific. Overall study findings and caveats: Largely, contracting CD4+ clones fell within CM and EM, and contracting CD8+ clones within EMRA.

Germline CDR1 and CDR2: KGHSH and LQKENI. The CDR3 totals 15 residues. Trimming took off 0 bases at V and 7 bases at J, with 12 bases between the two ends. The TCR was taken from an adult woman who had mild COVID-19 (a few samples of this study predate the infection). Cell type and time point are not known. Sequenced: PBMCs or a T cell subset sorted from them (not recorded which). This sequence joins TRBV18 and TRBJ2-2; possibly TRBD1 for D (5 bases). Here the CDR3 DNA reads TGTGCCAGCTCACCACCGAGCACAGGTTACGGGGAGCTGTTTTTT. Protein product: CASSPPSTGYGELFF. Full variable domain (missing parts from reference TRBV18 and TRBJ2-2): NAGVMQNPRHLVRRRGQEARLRCSPMKGHSHVYWYRQLPEEGLKFMVYLQKENIIDESGMPKERFSAEFPKEGPSILRIQQVVRGDSAAYFCASSPPSTGYGELFFGEGSRLTVL.